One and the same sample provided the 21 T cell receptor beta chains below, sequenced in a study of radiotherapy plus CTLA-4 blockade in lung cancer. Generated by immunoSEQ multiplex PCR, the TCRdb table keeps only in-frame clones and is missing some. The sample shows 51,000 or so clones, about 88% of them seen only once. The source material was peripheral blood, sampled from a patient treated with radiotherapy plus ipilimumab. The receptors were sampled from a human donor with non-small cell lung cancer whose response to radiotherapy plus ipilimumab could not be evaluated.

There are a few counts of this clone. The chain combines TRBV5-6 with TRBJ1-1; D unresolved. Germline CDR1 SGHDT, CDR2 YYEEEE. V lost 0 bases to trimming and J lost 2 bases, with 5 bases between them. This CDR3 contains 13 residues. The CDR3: CASSLDRNTEAFF. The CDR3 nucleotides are TGTGCCAGCAGCTTGGACAGAAACACTGAAGCTTTCTTT.

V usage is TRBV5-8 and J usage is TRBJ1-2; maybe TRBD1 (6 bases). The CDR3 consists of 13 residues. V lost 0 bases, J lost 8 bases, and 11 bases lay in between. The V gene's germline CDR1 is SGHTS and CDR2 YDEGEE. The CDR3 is CASSLVSGVGYTF. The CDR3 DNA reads TGTGCCAGCAGCTTGGTCTCAGGGGTCGGCTACACCTTC. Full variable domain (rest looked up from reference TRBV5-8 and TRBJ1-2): EAGVTQSPTHLIKTRGQQATLRCSPISGHTSVYWYQQALGLGLQFLLWYDEGEERNRGNFPPRFSGRQFPNYSSELNVNALELEDSALYLCASSLVSGVGYTFGSGTRLTVV.

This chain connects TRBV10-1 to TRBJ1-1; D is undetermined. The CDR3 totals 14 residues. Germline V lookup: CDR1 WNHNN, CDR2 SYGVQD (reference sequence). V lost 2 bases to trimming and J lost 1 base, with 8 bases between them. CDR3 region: CASSESPSNTEAFF. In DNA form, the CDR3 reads TGCGCCAGCAGTGAGAGCCCCTCGAACACTGAAGCTTTCTTT.

CDR3 nucleotide sequence: TGTGCCAGCAGTGACCAGACAGGGGGCATCGCCGGAAACACCATATATTTT. Translating gives CASSDQTGGIAGNTIYF. J is TRBJ1-3 and V is TRBV6-1; 10 bases align to TRBD1. CDR1 is MNHNS, CDR2 SASEGT, per germline. Trimming removed 3 bases from V and 4 bases from J; junction bases left unmatched: 9. The CDR3 covers 17 residues.

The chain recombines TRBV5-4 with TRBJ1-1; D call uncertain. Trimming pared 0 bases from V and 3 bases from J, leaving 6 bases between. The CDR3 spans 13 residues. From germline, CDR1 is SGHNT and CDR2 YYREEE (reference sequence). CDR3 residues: CASSLGAYTEAFF. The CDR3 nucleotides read TGTGCCAGCAGCTTGGGCGCGTACACTGAAGCTTTCTTT.

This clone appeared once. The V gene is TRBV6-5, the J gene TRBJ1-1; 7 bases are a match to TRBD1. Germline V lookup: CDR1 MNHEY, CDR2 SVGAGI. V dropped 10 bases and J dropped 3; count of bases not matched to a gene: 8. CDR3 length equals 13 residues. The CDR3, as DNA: TGTGCCACCCAGGGGGTCCGGGACACTGAAGCTTTCTTT. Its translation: CATQGVRDTEAFF.

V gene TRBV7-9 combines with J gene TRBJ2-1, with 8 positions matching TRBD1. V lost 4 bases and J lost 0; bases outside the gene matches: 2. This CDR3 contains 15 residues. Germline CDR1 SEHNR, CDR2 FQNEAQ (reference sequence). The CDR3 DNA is TGTGCCAGCAGCTACGACAGGGGCTCCTACAATGAGCAGTTCTTC. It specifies CASSYDRGSYNEQFF.

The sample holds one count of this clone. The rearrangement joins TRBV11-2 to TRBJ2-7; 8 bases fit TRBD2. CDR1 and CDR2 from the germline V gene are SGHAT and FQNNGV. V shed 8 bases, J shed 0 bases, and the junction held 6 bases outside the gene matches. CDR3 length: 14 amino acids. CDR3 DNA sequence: TGTGCCAGCCGACCCCTAGCGGGCTCCTACGAGCAGTACTTC. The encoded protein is CASRPLAGSYEQYF.

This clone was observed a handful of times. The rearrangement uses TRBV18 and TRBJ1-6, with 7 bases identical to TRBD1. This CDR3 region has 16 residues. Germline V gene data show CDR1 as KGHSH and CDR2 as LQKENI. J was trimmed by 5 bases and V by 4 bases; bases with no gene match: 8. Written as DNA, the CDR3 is TGTGCCAGCTCACGCGAAGGACAGGTAGATAATTCACCCCTCCACTTT. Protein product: CASSREGQVDNSPLHF.

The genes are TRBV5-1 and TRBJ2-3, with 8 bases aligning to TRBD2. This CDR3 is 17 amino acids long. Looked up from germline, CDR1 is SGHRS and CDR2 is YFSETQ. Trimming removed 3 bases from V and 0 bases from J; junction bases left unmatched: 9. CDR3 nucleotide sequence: TGCGCCAGCAGCTGGGGGAGCGGGAGCCTTAGCACAGATACGCAGTATTTT. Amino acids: CASSWGSGSLSTDTQYF.

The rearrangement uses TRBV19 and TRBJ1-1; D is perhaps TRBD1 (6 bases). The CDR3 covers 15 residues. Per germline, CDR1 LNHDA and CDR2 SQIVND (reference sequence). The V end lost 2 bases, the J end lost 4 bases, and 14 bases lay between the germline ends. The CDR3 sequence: CASSISGGGGTEAFF. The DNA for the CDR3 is TGTGCCAGTAGTATAAGTGGTGGGGGCGGCACTGAAGCTTTCTTT.

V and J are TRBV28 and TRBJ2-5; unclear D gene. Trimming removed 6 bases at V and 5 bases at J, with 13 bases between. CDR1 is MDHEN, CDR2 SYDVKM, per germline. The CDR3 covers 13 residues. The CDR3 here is CASSPPNRETQYF. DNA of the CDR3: TGTGCCAGCAGCCCCCCCAATCGGGAGACCCAGTACTTC.

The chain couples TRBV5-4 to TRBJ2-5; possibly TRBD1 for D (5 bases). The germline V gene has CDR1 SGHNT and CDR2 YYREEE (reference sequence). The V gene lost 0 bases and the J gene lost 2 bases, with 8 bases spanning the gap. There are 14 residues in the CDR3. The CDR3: CASSLEGMQETQYF. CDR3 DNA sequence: TGTGCCAGCAGCTTGGAGGGGATGCAAGAGACCCAGTACTTC.

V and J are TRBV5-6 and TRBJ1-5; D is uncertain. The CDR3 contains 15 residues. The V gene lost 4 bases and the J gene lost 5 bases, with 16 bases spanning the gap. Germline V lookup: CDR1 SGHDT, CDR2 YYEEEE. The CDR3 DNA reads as TGTGCCAGCAGCAGCACTGTGTCGAGGGATCAGCCCCAGCATTTT. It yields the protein CASSSTVSRDQPQHF.

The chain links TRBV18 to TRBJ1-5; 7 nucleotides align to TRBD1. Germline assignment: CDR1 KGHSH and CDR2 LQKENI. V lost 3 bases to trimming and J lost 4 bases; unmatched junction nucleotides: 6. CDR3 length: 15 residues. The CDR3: CASSPRGQDNQPQHF. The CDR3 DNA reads TGTGCCAGCTCACCGAGGGGGCAGGATAATCAGCCCCAGCATTTT.

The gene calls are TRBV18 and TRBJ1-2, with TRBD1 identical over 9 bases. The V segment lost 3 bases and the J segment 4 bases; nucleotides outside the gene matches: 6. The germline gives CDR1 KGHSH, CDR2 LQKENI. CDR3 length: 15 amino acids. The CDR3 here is CASSPEQGAIYGYTF. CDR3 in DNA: TGTGCCAGCTCACCCGAACAGGGGGCAATCTATGGCTACACCTTC.

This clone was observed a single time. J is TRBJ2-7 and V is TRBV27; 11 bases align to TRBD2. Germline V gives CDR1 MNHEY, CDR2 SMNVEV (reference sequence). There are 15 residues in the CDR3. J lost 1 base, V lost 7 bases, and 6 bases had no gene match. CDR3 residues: CASTRTSGSSYEQYF. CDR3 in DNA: TGTGCCAGCACCAGGACTAGCGGGTCTTCCTACGAGCAGTACTTC.

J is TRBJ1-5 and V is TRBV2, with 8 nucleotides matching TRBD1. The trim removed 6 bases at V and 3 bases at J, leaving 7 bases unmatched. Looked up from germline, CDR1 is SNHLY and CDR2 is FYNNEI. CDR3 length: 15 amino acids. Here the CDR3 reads CASSDRTGNNQPQHF. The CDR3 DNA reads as TGTGCCAGCAGCGATAGGACAGGGAACAATCAGCCCCAGCATTTT.

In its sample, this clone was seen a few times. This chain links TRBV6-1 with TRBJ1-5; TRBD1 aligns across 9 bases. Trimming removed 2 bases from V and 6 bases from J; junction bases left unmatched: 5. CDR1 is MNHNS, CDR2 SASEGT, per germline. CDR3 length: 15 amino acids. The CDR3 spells CASSEMGQGGQPQHF. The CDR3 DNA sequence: TGTGCCAGCAGTGAAATGGGACAGGGTGGTCAGCCCCAGCATTTT.

Written as DNA, the CDR3 is TGTGCCTGGTGGGGGGGGGCCGCCGGGGGGGAGACCCAGTACTTC. Translated: CAWWGGAAGGETQYF. The genes are TRBV30 and TRBJ2-5; D is perhaps TRBD2 (7 bases). V was shortened by 5 bases and J by 5 bases, with 21 bases between the two germline ends. The CDR3 is 15 amino acids. The germline V gene encodes CDR1 GTSNPN and CDR2 SVGIG (reference sequence).

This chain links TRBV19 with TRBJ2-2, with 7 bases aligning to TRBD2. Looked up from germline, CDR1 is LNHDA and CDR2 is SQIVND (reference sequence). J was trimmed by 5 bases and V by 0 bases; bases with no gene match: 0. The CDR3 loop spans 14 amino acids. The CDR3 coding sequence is TGTGCCAGTAGTATAGAGGGGGGGACCGGGGAGCTGTTTTTT. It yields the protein CASSIEGGTGELFF.